This T cell receptor (beta chain) stems from a study of cytomegalovirus exposure and HLA in healthy donors. The CDR3 consists of 15 residues. The ends were cut back, 4 bases at V and 2 bases at J, with 12 bases in the middle. Germline values: CDR1 MNHEY, CDR2 SVGAGI. General study points: A missense variant in DCLRE1C was later tied to TCR beta V- and J-gene trimming.

PCR primers comprised 60 Vbeta and 13 Jbeta primers. Sequenced by immunoSEQ multiplex PCR; TCRdb stores in-frame clones only, minus some. This table holds roughly 50,000 clones. In regard to this clone: Its specificity is not known.

The sequencing input was PBMCs. This TCR was recovered from a woman between 40 and 50 years old in good health and CMV-seronegative. The gene calls are TRBV6-5 and TRBJ2-1; no reliable D call. CDR3 DNA sequence: TGTGCCAGCAGTTCCCTTGTTCCCCCCTACAATGAGCAGTTCTTC. It encodes CASSSLVPPYNEQFF.